This T cell receptor beta chain was documented in a study of CD8+ T cells in alopecia areata. Whole-study context: Scalp area affected, as a percentage, set the severity score of treated patients.

Treatment here: oral pan-JAK inhibitor, 5-10 mg twice daily. RNA was extracted and reverse transcribed into cDNA as the sequencing template. TCRdb's copy holds only in-frame clones and misses some; the assay was immunoSEQ multiplex PCR. The sample contains 250,000 to 300,000 clones, about 62% of which appear only once. The V end was cut by 6 bases, the J end by 1 base, with 15 bases between. CDR3 length: 15 residues. The V gene's germline CDR1 is SGHTA and CDR2 FQGNSA. Sequenced material: CD4+ T cells sorted from blood, taken at week 24, from a patient treated with tofacitinib. This clonotype was sampled from a human donor with alopecia areata. The chain recombines TRBV7-2 with TRBJ1-1; D might be TRBD1 (5 bases). The CDR3 loop reads CASRIAGAGNTEAFF. CDR3 nucleotide sequence: TGTGCCAGCAGAATCGCCGGGGCAGGGAACACTGAAGCTTTCTTT.